This is a list of T cell receptor beta chains from one sample in a study of glioma-infiltrating T cells. Each CDR3 protein gets one entry after TCRdb re-called the multiplex PCR reads with MiXCR. The repertoire holds some 16,000 distinct CDR3 sequences, with 55% to 75% as singletons. Sequenced material: glioma tissue, nonneoplastic brain tissue, or PBMCs (not recorded which). The receptors come from a human donor with low-grade glioma or glioblastoma, undergoing nonglioma brain surgery, or in good health (not recorded which). The CDR3 runs from the conserved cysteine through the conserved F or W. Fields, in order: D gene, V gene, J gene, clone size, CDR3 protein, CDR3 DNA. D genes are given only for firm matches. Size values are once, few and many counts, or a class for expanded clones, and some rows have none.

D gene: NA; V gene: TRBV20-1; J gene: TRBJ1-1; clone size: NA; CDR3 protein: CSASITWKGTEAFF; CDR3 DNA: TGCAGTGCTAGCATCACATGGAAGGGCACTGAAGCTTTCTTT
D gene: TRBD1; V gene: TRBV11-3; J gene: TRBJ1-1; clone size: many; CDR3 protein: CASSPGGQGRTEAFF; CDR3 DNA: TGTGCCAGCAGCCCAGGAGGACAGGGAAGGACTGAAGCTTTCTTT
D gene: NA; V gene: TRBV19; J gene: TRBJ2-7; clone size: NA; CDR3 protein: CASRRASSYEQYF; CDR3 DNA: TGTGCCAGTAGACGGGCGAGCTCCTACGAGCAGTACTTC
D gene: NA; V gene: TRBV20-1; J gene: TRBJ1-1; clone size: NA; CDR3 protein: CSARRAGYTDTEAFF; CDR3 DNA: TGCAGTGCTAGAAGGGCGGGATACACGGACACTGAAGCTTTCTTT
D gene: NA; V gene: TRBV7-2; J gene: TRBJ2-3; clone size: few; CDR3 protein: CASSSSFQPDTQYF; CDR3 DNA: TGTGCCAGCAGCTCCTCATTCCAACCAGATACGCAGTATTTT
D gene: NA; V gene: TRBV28; J gene: TRBJ2-2; clone size: few; CDR3 protein: CATSRGGTGELFF; CDR3 DNA: TGTGCCACCAGCAGAGGAGGCACCGGGGAGCTGTTTTTT
D gene: NA; V gene: TRBV25-1; J gene: TRBJ1-1; clone size: NA; CDR3 protein: CASAPTGLSTEALF; CDR3 DNA: TGTGCCAGCGCTCCAACAGGGTTATCCACTGAAGCTCTCTTT
D gene: NA; V gene: TRBV7-2; J gene: TRBJ1-3; clone size: NA; CDR3 protein: CASSSRGGGNTIYF; CDR3 DNA: TGTGCCAGCAGTTCTAGGGGGGGAGGAAACACCATATATTTT
D gene: TRBD2; V gene: TRBV4-1; J gene: TRBJ2-5; clone size: NA; CDR3 protein: CASSQDRPSGTPETQYF; CDR3 DNA: TGCGCCAGCAGCCAAGATCGGCCTAGCGGAACCCCCGAGACCCAGTACTTC
D gene: TRBD1; V gene: TRBV29-1; J gene: TRBJ1-2; clone size: NA; CDR3 protein: CSALGDRAYGYTF; CDR3 DNA: TGCAGCGCCTTGGGGGACAGGGCCTATGGCTACACCTTC
D gene: NA; V gene: TRBV29-1; J gene: TRBJ2-5; clone size: medium-sized; CDR3 protein: CSVDGNQETQYF; CDR3 DNA: TGCAGCGTTGACGGAAACCAAGAGACCCAGTACTTC
D gene: NA; V gene: TRBV6-5; J gene: TRBJ2-5; clone size: NA; CDR3 protein: CASSYSMTDQETQYF; CDR3 DNA: TGTGCCAGCAGTTACTCGATGACGGATCAAGAGACCCAGTACTTC
D gene: NA; V gene: TRBV7-2; J gene: TRBJ2-1; clone size: NA; CDR3 protein: CASSIYLCSVGNEQFF; CDR3 DNA: NA
D gene: NA; V gene: TRBV4-2; J gene: TRBJ2-3; clone size: NA; CDR3 protein: CASSQDGISTDTQYF; CDR3 DNA: TGTGCCAGCAGCCAAGATGGCATTAGCACAGATACGCAGTATTTT
D gene: NA; V gene: TRBV29-1; J gene: TRBJ1-2; clone size: NA; CDR3 protein: CSVGGGGYTF; CDR3 DNA: TGCAGCGTTGGGGGGGGTGGCTACACCTTC
D gene: NA; V gene: TRBV2; J gene: TRBJ1-1; clone size: NA; CDR3 protein: CASSLRTEAFF; CDR3 DNA: TGTGCCAGCAGTTTACGAACTGAAGCTTTCTTT
D gene: NA; V gene: TRBV20-1; J gene: TRBJ1-5; clone size: NA; CDR3 protein: CSARDQGYQPQHF; CDR3 DNA: TGCAGTGCTAGAGATCAAGGTTACCAGCCCCAGCATTTT
D gene: NA; V gene: TRBV6-1; J gene: TRBJ1-5; clone size: NA; CDR3 protein: CASQTVYSNQPQHF; CDR3 DNA: TGTGCCAGCCAGACGGTTTATAGCAATCAGCCCCAGCATTTT
D gene: TRBD2; V gene: TRBV27; J gene: TRBJ2-5; clone size: few; CDR3 protein: CARGPMGGTSGIETQYF; CDR3 DNA: TGTGCCAGGGGCCCTATGGGCGGTACTAGCGGGATCGAGACCCAGTACTTC
D gene: TRBD2; V gene: TRBV28; J gene: TRBJ2-7; clone size: NA; CDR3 protein: CASSPGRERDSYEQYF; CDR3 DNA: TGTGCCAGCAGTCCGGGAAGGGAGCGGGACTCCTACGAGCAGTACTTC
D gene: NA; V gene: TRBV12-5; J gene: TRBJ1-1; clone size: NA; CDR3 protein: CASGFSNTEAFF; CDR3 DNA: TGTGCTAGTGGTTTTTCGAACACTGAAGCTTTCTTT
D gene: NA; V gene: TRBV28; J gene: TRBJ2-3; clone size: large; CDR3 protein: CASSPGNTDTQYF; CDR3 DNA: TGTGCCAGCAGTCCCGGAAACACAGATACGCAGTATTTT
D gene: NA; V gene: TRBV4-2; J gene: TRBJ2-1; clone size: NA; CDR3 protein: CASSLLDPPYNEQFF; CDR3 DNA: TGTGCCAGCAGCTTACTCGATCCTCCCTACAATGAGCAGTTCTTC
D gene: TRBD2; V gene: TRBV29-1; J gene: TRBJ2-1; clone size: NA; CDR3 protein: CSVERAGVTNEQFF; CDR3 DNA: TGCAGCGTTGAAAGAGCGGGAGTGACCAATGAGCAGTTCTTC
D gene: NA; V gene: TRBV29-1; J gene: TRBJ2-4; clone size: NA; CDR3 protein: CSVGQGGTKIQYF; CDR3 DNA: TGCAGCGTTGGCCAGGGCGGGACGAAAATTCAGTACTTC
D gene: TRBD2; V gene: TRBV6-1; J gene: TRBJ2-3; clone size: NA; CDR3 protein: CASSEWASGSTDTQYF; CDR3 DNA: TGTGCCAGCAGTGAATGGGCTAGCGGTAGCACAGATACGCAGTATTTT
D gene: TRBD1; V gene: TRBV20-1; J gene: TRBJ1-1; clone size: NA; CDR3 protein: CSARVGTGRYTEAFF; CDR3 DNA: TGCAGTGCTAGAGTTGGGACAGGGCGGTACACTGAAGCTTTCTTT
D gene: NA; V gene: TRBV7-9; J gene: TRBJ1-1; clone size: NA; CDR3 protein: CASSLEWVAFF; CDR3 DNA: TGTGCCAGCAGCTTAGAATGGGTAGCTTTCTTT
D gene: TRBD1; V gene: TRBV20-1; J gene: TRBJ1-1; clone size: few; CDR3 protein: CSATTGAGDTEAFF; CDR3 DNA: TGCAGTGCTACGACAGGGGCGGGGGACACTGAAGCTTTCTTT
D gene: NA; V gene: TRBV12-3/TRBV12-4; J gene: TRBJ1-1; clone size: NA; CDR3 protein: CASCQGHTEAFF; CDR3 DNA: TGTGCCAGCTGTCAGGGTCACACTGAAGCTTTCTTT
D gene: NA; V gene: TRBV27; J gene: TRBJ1-2; clone size: NA; CDR3 protein: CASSLRGTYGYTF; CDR3 DNA: TGTGCCAGCAGTTTACGGGGGACGTATGGCTACACCTTC
D gene: NA; V gene: TRBV6-2/TRBV6-3; J gene: TRBJ1-3; clone size: medium-sized; CDR3 protein: CASNPGHAGNTIYF; CDR3 DNA: TGTGCCAGCAACCCTGGACACGCTGGAAACACCATATATTTT